This record looks at one T cell receptor beta chain sequence and its context. The antigen remains undetermined. The assay was immunoSEQ multiplex PCR, and TCRdb's table has in-frame clones only and misses some. The sample lists about 2.2 million clones; approximately 92% were seen once. The data were obtained in a study of shared clonotypes between healthy human individuals. Study-level findings and limits: Clonotypes shared by all four donors outscored non-shared clonotypes in generation probability.

Only CD45RO-negative cells positively selected for CCR7 counted as naive CD8 cells, so terminally differentiated effector memory CD45RA+ cells were excluded. V lost 8 bases and J 3 bases, leaving 11 bases between the germline ends. CDR3 size: 14 residues. The V gene's germline CDR1 is SEHNR and CDR2 FQNEAQ (reference sequence). Sequenced material: naive CD8+ T cells from PBMCs. This TCR came from a man younger than 35 in good health. Some clones in this sample may be carry-over from other donors' samples. This chain connects TRBV7-9 to TRBJ2-6; tentatively, D is TRBD1 (5 bases). In DNA form, the CDR3 reads TGTGCCAGCCGTCCAGGGTATGGGGCCAACGTCCTGACTTTC. This codes for CASRPGYGANVLTF.